The following is a TCR beta chain sequence with its context. The antigen remains unidentified. TCRdb's copy holds only in-frame clones and misses some; the assay was immunoSEQ multiplex PCR. Altogether approximately 420,000 clones are present, approximately 90% being singletons, with the ten largest covering around 3.6%. The sample's treatment: approximately 18 received Ad26.COV2.S at low or high dose, single or two shots; 5 received placebo; per-sample allocation not given. Sampling was done on day 63 after the first vaccine or placebo injection. An Ad26 vector expressing Wuhan-strain SARS-CoV-2 spike constituted the vaccine. This sample was included in a study of Ad26.COV2.S vaccination and SARS-CoV-2 variants. Study as a whole: Doses of Ad26.COV2.S were injected into muscle once or twice, 56 days apart. Study results and limitations: Substantial response breadth was reportedly seen for spike-specific CD8+ and CD4+ T cells after vaccination.

The CDR3 runs to 15 residues. CDR1 is LGHNA and CDR2 is YSLEER in the germline V gene. With 0 bases removed from V and 9 bases from J, the gap between germline ends came to 15 bases. The rearrangement joins TRBV4-3 to TRBJ2-1; either TRBD1 or TRBD2 may supply D (5 bases each). Sequencing was performed on peripheral blood, taken in a trial of Ad26.COV2.S vaccine versus placebo. The clonotype comes from a person between 18 and 59 years old who received the Ad26.COV2.S COVID-19 vaccine or a placebo. In DNA, the CDR3 is TGCGCCAGCAGCCAAGATAGGGACCAAGGGCGTGAGCAGTTCTTC. This codes for CASSQDRDQGREQFF.